The table lists the clone carrying this T cell receptor beta chain with a few counts. These data are taken from a study of blood T cell repertoires in COVID-19. Study-wide background: There were acute and convalescent COVID-19 samples, and they came from the United States, Italy and Spain.

Clones were read by immunoSEQ multiplex PCR, and TCRdb kept only the in-frame ones, dropping some. The sample lists about 300,000 clones, 70% to 90% seen once, with nearly 6.5% in the top ten. This CDR3 spans 16 amino acids. Trimming pared 0 bases from V and 2 bases from J, leaving 13 bases between. Looked up from germline, CDR1 is LGHNA and CDR2 is YSLEER. This rearrangement joins TRBV4-3 to TRBJ1-2; a possible D gene is TRBD1 (6 bases). The TCR was taken from a man aged 18-30 years who had recovered from COVID-19. Sequencing was performed on peripheral blood. The CDR3 is CASSQDGAGANYGYTF. DNA of the CDR3: TGCGCCAGCAGCCAAGATGGGGCAGGGGCAAACTATGGCTACACCTTC.